This note documents a single T cell receptor (beta chain) sequence. This clone has only one observation. Its antigen remains undetermined. Base quality data are lacking; no much larger clone is found one base away. In Seattle, one collaborating source enrolled patients while the infection was active and tracked those patients longitudinally over the course of disease. Collaborating institutions collected whole blood in K2EDTA tubes following their own protocols. Collaborator samples were shipped for TCRbeta analysis as frozen whole blood, isolated PBMCs, or DNA extracted from either sample type. The record originates from a study of blood T cell repertoires in COVID-19 (dated by TCRdb to about 2020). Regarding the complete study: Collaborator samples came from the United States, Italy and Spain and covered acute and convalescent phases of COVID-19. The material from the prospective study consisted of cDNA or gDNA derived from T cells, B-cell-depleted T cells, or PBMCs. Subjects who had been exposed to COVID-19, were actively infected with it, or had recovered from it provided the deeply sampled blood TCRbeta repertoires that made up the dataset. A freely available public database, intended as a resource for researchers studying the immune response to SARS-CoV-2, is where the repertoires were released. The samples were drawn from two sources: the first 160 participants of the ongoing ImmuneRACE study, and 1,000 to 1,500 subjects contributed by 6 global collaborators. A de-identified subject ID, COVID-19 status, age in years and sex were almost always included in the sample metadata. Where HLA class I and class II types were available, the types were taken from metadata supplied by the sample provider, not from assay-based typing. What the work shows at the level of the full study, not this receptor alone: How much clinical and demographic metadata was included differed by source and by participant, and the metadata was provided uncurated.

The immunoSEQ Assay, a bias-controlled multiplex PCR, was used to amplify TCRbeta CDR3 regions from genomic DNA. Concerning the study's data processing: Within the assay, amplification of reference gene primers was used to estimate how many nucleated cells each sample contained. Sequence reads were collapsed and filtered to measure the absolute abundance of every unique TCRbeta CDR3 rearrangement. For each sample, productive Simpson clonality was calculated as the square root of Simpson's diversity index across productive rearrangements. TCRdb took over this immuneACCESS table, retaining in-frame rearrangements with V and J assigned. Such tables are incomplete; in checked studies, under half of the missing clones stem from an unresolved V gene, and the remainder is unexplained. That table supplies the V and J calls and clone size; D and trimming were determined from the DNA. Counted in this sample were approximately 90,000 clones; approximately 84% of them appeared once. Clones ranked in the top ten supply roughly 6.7% of the sample.

Its CDR3 holds 16 amino acids, cysteine through phenylalanine. The sequence is cut down to CDR3 DNA, 48 bases in frame from base 1. V and J are trimmed by 2 bases and 7 bases, and the gene matches miss 8 bases of the junction. CDR1 and CDR2, looked up from the germline V gene, are LGHNA and YSLEER. This TCR derives from a man between 70 and 80 years old with COVID-19, enrolled during active disease. The V gene is TRBV4-3 and the J gene is TRBJ2-1; TRBD1 fits 10 bases in the junction. The sequenced material came from peripheral blood. The CDR3: CASSQQHRTGGNEQFF. Read as DNA, the sequence is TGCGCCAGCAGCCAACAACACCGGACAGGGGGAAATGAGCAGTTCTTC.